The clone carrying this T cell receptor beta chain came up many times. Its antigen is currently unknown. TCRdb fed the 5' RACE reads into MiXCR, producing one record per CDR3 protein. Among approximately 540,000 distinct CDR3 sequences listed, more than 9.5% were seen once. The data stem from a study of CD8 T cells in ankylosing spondylitis. The length of the CDR3 is 14 residues. V gave up 1 base and J gave up 3 bases, with 10 bases separating them. Germline V gene data show CDR1 as SGHDT and CDR2 as YYEEEE. Study-wide points: Within ankylosing spondylitis blood, a TCR beta motif made up of under 10 highly homologous variants appeared to be characteristic.

Sequencing was performed on blood, either unsorted or a sorted T cell fraction (not recorded which). This sequence was found in a male donor with ankylosing spondylitis. The rearrangement joins TRBV5-6 to TRBJ1-1; the D is unclear. The CDR3 nucleotides read TGTGCCAGCAGCTTGTTGGGGATAGACACTGAAGCTTTCTTT. Amino acid sequence: CASSLLGIDTEAFF.